The rows below give T cell receptor beta chains drawn from one sample of a study of cytomegalovirus exposure and HLA in healthy donors. Libraries were prepared by immunoSEQ multiplex PCR; TCRdb keeps only in-frame clonotypes and omits some of them. Of about 100,000 clones listed, 60% to 80% are singletons. Source material: PBMCs. These receptors all stem from a man in his sixties in good health and CMV-seropositive. The CDR3 runs from the conserved cysteine through the conserved F or W. The D gene is left open where the match is weak. The listing skips clone size in some rows; elsewhere it reads once, few, many or a size class.

size | J | V | D | CDR3 | DNA
NA | TRBJ2-1 | TRBV7-9 | TRBD2 | CASSLSGLAGDYNEQFF | TGTGCCAGCAGCCTTTCGGGACTAGCGGGAGATTACAATGAGCAGTTCTTC
NA | TRBJ1-5 | TRBV5-4 | NA | CASSWGGRYSNQPQHF | TGTGCCAGCAGCTGGGGGGGGCGTTATAGCAATCAGCCCCAGCATTTT
NA | TRBJ2-7 | TRBV15 | NA | CATSRGDNVYYEQYF | TGTGCCACCAGCAGAGGTGACAACGTATACTACGAGCAGTACTTC
NA | TRBJ1-5 | TRBV10-1 | NA | CASGGGRDSNQPQHF | TGCGCCAGCGGGGGGGGGAGGGACAGCAATCAGCCCCAGCATTTT
NA | TRBJ2-3 | TRBV7-9 | TRBD2 | CASSLGLAEKDTQYF | TGTGCCAGCAGCTTAGGTCTAGCGGAAAAAGATACGCAGTATTTT
NA | TRBJ1-3 | TRBV25-1 | NA | CASSEAGRNTIYF | TGTGCCAGCAGTGAAGCAGGGAGGAACACCATATATTTT
NA | TRBJ2-7 | TRBV6-5 | NA | CASSTSYEQYF | TGTGCCAGCAGCACCTCCTACGAGCAGTACTTC
NA | TRBJ1-4 | TRBV7-7 | TRBD1 | CASSPTGKGGEKLFF | TGTGCCAGCAGCCCGACAGGGAAGGGGGGTGAAAAACTGTTTTTT
NA | TRBJ2-5 | TRBV5-1 | TRBD2 | CASSFGGLSAQTQYF | TGCGCCAGCAGCTTTGGGGGACTATCAGCACAGACCCAGTACTTC
few | TRBJ1-6 | TRBV29-1 | TRBD1 | CSVPGTGGARNSPLHF | TGCAGCGTGCCCGGGACAGGGGGCGCGCGGAATTCACCCCTCCACTTT
NA | TRBJ2-2 | TRBV6-4 | NA | CARTGIDTGELFF | TGTGCCAGAACAGGGATCGACACCGGGGAGCTGTTTTTT
NA | TRBJ2-3 | TRBV7-3 | TRBD2 | CASSLRAGGRTDTQYF | TGTGCCAGCAGCTTGCGAGCGGGGGGGCGAACAGATACGCAGTATTTT
NA | TRBJ1-4 | TRBV4-1 | NA | CASSQGPGEKLFF | TGCGCCAGCAGCCAAGGGCCTGGTGAAAAACTGTTTTTT
NA | TRBJ2-7 | TRBV5-1 | TRBD1 | CASSRGQGTYEQYF | TGCGCCAGCAGCAGGGGACAGGGGACATACGAGCAGTACTTC
NA | TRBJ1-2 | TRBV5-1 | TRBD1 | CASREQGRNYGYTF | TGCGCCAGCAGAGAACAGGGGCGGAACTATGGCTACACCTTC
NA | TRBJ1-1 | TRBV30 | NA | CAWRATRAEGTEAFF | TGTGCCTGGAGGGCTACTAGGGCGGAGGGCACTGAAGCTTTCTTT
NA | TRBJ2-7 | TRBV6-1 | NA | CASSVTDFYSSYEQYF | TGTGCCAGCAGTGTAACGGACTTCTACTCCTCCTACGAGCAGTACTTC
few | TRBJ1-1 | TRBV7-9 | NA | CASSLPGQTTEAFF | TGTGCCAGCAGCTTACCTGGACAGACCACTGAAGCTTTCTTT
NA | TRBJ2-1 | TRBV6-6 | TRBD2 | CASSFRLAGNEQFF | TGTGCCAGCAGTTTTAGACTAGCTGGGAATGAGCAGTTCTTC
NA | TRBJ2-7 | TRBV28 | TRBD1 | CASSFDRVPYEQYF | TGTGCCAGCAGTTTCGACAGGGTACCCTACGAGCAGTACTTC
NA | TRBJ2-1 | TRBV4-2 | TRBD2 | CASSPRSSGGGYNEQFF | TGTGCCAGCAGCCCGCGGTCTAGCGGGGGGGGGTACAATGAGCAGTTCTTC
NA | TRBJ1-2 | TRBV7-9 | TRBD1 | CASSLGQGLNYGYTF | TGTGCCAGCAGCTTGGGACAGGGCCTTAACTATGGCTACACCTTC
NA | TRBJ1-5 | TRBV5-1 | NA | CASSLSDSRLEPQHF | TGCGCCAGCAGCTTGTCTGACAGTAGGCTTGAACCCCAGCATTTT
NA | TRBJ2-1 | TRBV6-5 | TRBD1 | CASSYPVGQGVGEQFF | TGTGCCAGCAGTTACCCCGTGGGACAGGGGGTCGGGGAGCAGTTCTTC
NA | TRBJ2-1 | TRBV4-2 | TRBD2 | CASSQGIAGTYNEQFF | TGTGCCAGCAGCCAAGGGATAGCGGGGACCTACAATGAGCAGTTCTTC
NA | TRBJ1-1 | TRBV5-1 | NA | CASSFRGSDTEAFF | TGCGCCAGCAGCTTTAGAGGGTCTGACACTGAAGCTTTCTTT
few | TRBJ2-1 | TRBV20-1 | NA | CSAFGGNEQFF | TGCAGTGCTTTCGGGGGCAATGAGCAGTTCTTC
NA | TRBJ2-7 | TRBV4-2 | NA | CASSHTLGVSYEQYF | TGTGCCAGCAGCCACACTCTTGGTGTCTCCTACGAGCAGTACTTC
NA | TRBJ1-4 | TRBV7-8 | NA | CASSEPGREKLFF | TGTGCCAGCAGCGAACCGGGTAGGGAAAAACTGTTTTTT
NA | TRBJ2-1 | TRBV21-1 | NA | CASSKDLGQHYNEQFF | TGTGCCAGCAGCAAAGATCTGGGACAGCACTACAATGAGCAGTTCTTC
NA | TRBJ2-2 | TRBV10-2 | TRBD1 | CASSVFTGGGNTGELFF | TGCGCCAGCAGTGTATTTACAGGGGGAGGGAACACCGGGGAGCTGTTTTTT
NA | TRBJ2-7 | TRBV5-1 | TRBD1 | CASSLGTGGPYEQYF | TGCGCCAGCAGCCTAGGGACAGGGGGCCCCTACGAGCAGTACTTC
NA | TRBJ1-4 | TRBV19 | NA | CASLNVRGSTNEKLFF | TGTGCCAGCCTTAACGTCCGGGGATCAACTAATGAAAAACTGTTTTTT
NA | TRBJ2-7 | TRBV19 | TRBD2 | CASSIDGGNSYEQYF | TGTGCCAGTAGTATTGACGGGGGGAACTCCTACGAGCAGTACTTC
NA | TRBJ1-4 | TRBV7-9 | NA | CASSPGGDEKLFF | TGTGCCAGCAGCCCCGGGGGGGATGAAAAACTGTTTTTT
NA | TRBJ1-4 | TRBV18 | TRBD1 | CASSPDEGQGQEKLFF | TGTGCCAGCTCACCAGATGAGGGACAGGGACAGGAAAAACTGTTTTTT
few | TRBJ1-5 | TRBV5-6 | NA | CASSSPGQPQHF | TGTGCCAGCAGCTCCCCGGGTCAGCCCCAGCATTTT
NA | TRBJ1-1 | TRBV18 | TRBD1 | CASSPSTGATEAFF | TGTGCCAGCTCACCATCGACAGGGGCGACTGAAGCTTTCTTT
NA | TRBJ1-5 | TRBV5-6 | TRBD1 | CASSLRTGVGSNQPQHF | TGTGCCAGCAGCTTAAGGACAGGGGTTGGTAGCAATCAGCCCCAGCATTTT
once | TRBJ1-5 | TRBV19 | TRBD1 | CASSMDRSQPQHF | TGTGCCAGTAGTATGGACAGGAGTCAGCCCCAGCATTTT
NA | TRBJ2-2 | TRBV9 | NA | CASSVATNTGELFF | TGTGCCAGCAGCGTAGCTACGAACACCGGGGAGCTGTTTTTT
NA | TRBJ1-6 | TRBV4-2 | NA | CASSHGQTPAPLHF | TGTGCCAGCAGCCATGGACAGACTCCTGCACCCCTCCACTTT
once | TRBJ2-7 | TRBV2 | TRBD1 | CATYTGDGFYEQYF | TGTGCCACCTATACAGGGGACGGCTTCTACGAGCAGTACTTC
many | TRBJ2-1 | TRBV18 | TRBD2 | CASCLAGGPDEQFF | TGTGCCAGCTGCTTAGCGGGGGGGCCAGATGAGCAGTTCTTC
few | TRBJ1-5 | TRBV4-3 | TRBD1 | CASSQTYRGQPQHF | TGCGCCAGCAGCCAAACGTACAGGGGTCAGCCCCAGCATTTT
NA | TRBJ2-2 | TRBV6-5 | NA | CASRDGGRELFF | TGTGCCAGCAGAGACGGAGGGAGGGAGCTGTTTTTT
few | TRBJ1-1 | TRBV6-5 | TRBD1 | CASLPSTGITTEAFF | TGTGCCAGCTTACCCTCGACAGGGATAACCACTGAAGCTTTCTTT
NA | TRBJ1-2 | TRBV7-2 | NA | CASSLGGVVVNYGYTF | TGTGCCAGCAGCTTAGGGGGGGTAGTTGTTAACTATGGCTACACCTTC
once | TRBJ2-2 | TRBV5-8 | NA | CASSFRGLNTGELFF | TGTGCCAGCAGCTTCCGGGGTTTGAACACCGGGGAGCTGTTTTTT
NA | TRBJ2-5 | TRBV12-5 | NA | CASGLVEETQYF | TGTGCTAGTGGTTTGGTCGAGGAGACCCAGTACTTC
NA | TRBJ1-1 | TRBV5-6 | NA | CASSRPGTEAFF | TGTGCCAGCAGTCGACCGGGTACTGAAGCTTTCTTT
NA | TRBJ1-6 | TRBV6-1 | NA | CASSDMDSLHF | TGTGCCAGCAGTGACATGGACAGTCTCCACTTT
once | TRBJ2-5 | TRBV12-1 | NA | CASSLDLPRDYQETQYF | TGTGCCAGCAGCTTGGACTTGCCCCGGGACTACCAAGAGACCCAGTACTTC
many | TRBJ1-1 | TRBV6-5 | TRBD1 | CASNPRQGRSTEAFF | TGTGCCAGCAACCCGCGACAGGGCCGGAGCACTGAAGCTTTCTTT
NA | TRBJ1-1 | TRBV7-2 | NA | CASSEDWGVTEAFF | TGTGCCAGCAGCGAGGACTGGGGGGTGACTGAAGCTTTCTTT
few | TRBJ1-6 | TRBV9 | NA | CASRARGAEKRRSPLHF | TGTGCCAGCAGGGCCCGGGGGGCGGAGAAAAGACGGTCACCCCTCCACTTT
NA | TRBJ2-7 | TRBV10-3 | TRBD1 | CAISESDRDEQYF | TGTGCCATCAGTGAGTCGGACAGGGACGAGCAGTACTTC
NA | TRBJ2-3 | TRBV6-5 | TRBD2 | CASSYALAGSTDTQYF | TGTGCCAGCAGTTACGCGCTAGCGGGGTCGACAGATACGCAGTATTTT